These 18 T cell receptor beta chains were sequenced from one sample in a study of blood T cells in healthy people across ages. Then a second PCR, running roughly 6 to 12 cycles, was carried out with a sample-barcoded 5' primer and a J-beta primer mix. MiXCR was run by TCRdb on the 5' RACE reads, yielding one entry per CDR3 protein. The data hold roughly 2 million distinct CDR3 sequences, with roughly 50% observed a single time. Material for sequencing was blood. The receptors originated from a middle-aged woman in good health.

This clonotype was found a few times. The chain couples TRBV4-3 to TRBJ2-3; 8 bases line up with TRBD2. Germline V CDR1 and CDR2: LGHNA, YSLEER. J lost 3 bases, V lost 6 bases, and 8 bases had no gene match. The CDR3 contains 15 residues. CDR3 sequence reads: CASREISGGTDTQYF. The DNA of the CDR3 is TGCGCCAGCAGGGAGATAAGCGGGGGAACAGATACGCAGTATTTT.

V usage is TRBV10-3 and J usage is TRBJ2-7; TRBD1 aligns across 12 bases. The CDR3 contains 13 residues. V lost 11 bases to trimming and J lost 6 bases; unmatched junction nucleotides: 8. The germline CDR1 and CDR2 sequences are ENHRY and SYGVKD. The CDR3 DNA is TGTGCCGCCCTCCGGGACAGGGGGCGCGAGCAGTACTTC. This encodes CAALRDRGREQYF.

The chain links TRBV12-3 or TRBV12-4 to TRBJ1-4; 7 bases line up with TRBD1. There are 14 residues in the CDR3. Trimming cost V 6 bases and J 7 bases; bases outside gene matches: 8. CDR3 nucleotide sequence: TGTGCCAGCAGAACCGGGACAGTCTTTGAAAAACTGTTTTTT. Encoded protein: CASRTGTVFEKLFF.

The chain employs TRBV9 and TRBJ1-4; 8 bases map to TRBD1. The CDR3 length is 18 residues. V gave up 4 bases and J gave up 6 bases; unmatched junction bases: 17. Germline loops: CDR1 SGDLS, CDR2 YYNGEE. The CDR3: CASSFSDRGPMGDEKLFF. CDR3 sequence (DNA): TGTGCCAGCAGCTTCAGCGACAGGGGCCCTATGGGAGATGAAAAACTGTTTTTT.

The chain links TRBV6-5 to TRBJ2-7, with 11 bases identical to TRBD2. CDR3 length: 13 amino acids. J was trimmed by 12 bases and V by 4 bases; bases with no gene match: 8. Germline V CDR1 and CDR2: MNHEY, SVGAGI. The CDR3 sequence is CASSLTSGGRLYF. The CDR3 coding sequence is TGTGCCAGCAGTTTAACTAGCGGGGGAAGATTGTACTTC.

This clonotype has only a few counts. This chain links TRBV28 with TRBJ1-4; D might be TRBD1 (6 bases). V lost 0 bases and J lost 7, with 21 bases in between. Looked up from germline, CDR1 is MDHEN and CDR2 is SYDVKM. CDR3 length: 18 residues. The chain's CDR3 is CASSLCIITGQLGEKLFF. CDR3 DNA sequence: TGTGCCAGCAGTTTATGCATTATTACAGGGCAACTTGGTGAAAAACTGTTTTTT.

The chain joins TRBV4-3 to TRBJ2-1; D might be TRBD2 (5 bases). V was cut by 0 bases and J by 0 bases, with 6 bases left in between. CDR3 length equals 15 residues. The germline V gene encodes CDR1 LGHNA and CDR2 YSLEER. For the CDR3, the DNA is TGCGCCAGCAGCCAAGATGCGGGCTCCTACAATGAGCAGTTCTTC. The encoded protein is CASSQDAGSYNEQFF.

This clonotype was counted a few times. This chain's CDR3 is CASSGSFGRRETQYF. The CDR3 nucleotides read TGTGCCAGCAGTGGGTCGTTTGGTCGCCGAGAGACCCAGTACTTC. The chain links TRBV28 to TRBJ2-5; no clear D gene. CDR1 and CDR2 (germline): MDHEN, SYDVKM. CDR3 size: 15 residues. The V end lost 5 bases, the J end lost 4 bases, and 17 bases lay between the germline ends. Full variable domain (outside the CDR3, taken from reference TRBV28 and TRBJ2-5): DVKVTQSSRYLVKRTGEKVFLECVQDMDHENMFWYRQDPGLGLRLIYFSYDVKMKEKGDIPEGYSVSREKKERFSLILESASTNQTSMYLCASSGSFGRRETQYFGPGTRLLVL.

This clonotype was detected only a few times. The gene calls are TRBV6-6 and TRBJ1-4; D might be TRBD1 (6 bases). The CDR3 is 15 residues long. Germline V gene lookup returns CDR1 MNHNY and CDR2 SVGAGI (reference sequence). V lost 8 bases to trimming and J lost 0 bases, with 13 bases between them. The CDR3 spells CASRWGPATNEKLFF. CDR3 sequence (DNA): TGTGCCAGCCGATGGGGGCCCGCAACTAATGAAAAACTGTTTTTT.

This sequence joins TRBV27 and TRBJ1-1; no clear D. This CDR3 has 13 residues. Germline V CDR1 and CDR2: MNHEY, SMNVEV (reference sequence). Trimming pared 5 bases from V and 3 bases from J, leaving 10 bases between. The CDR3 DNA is TGTGCCAGCAGTAAAATGTGGGACACTGAAGCTTTCTTT. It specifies CASSKMWDTEAFF.

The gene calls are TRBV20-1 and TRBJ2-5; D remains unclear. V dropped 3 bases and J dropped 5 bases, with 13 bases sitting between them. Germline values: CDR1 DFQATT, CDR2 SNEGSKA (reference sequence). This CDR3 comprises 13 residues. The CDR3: CSARWWRDETQYF. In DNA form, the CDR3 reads TGCAGTGCTAGGTGGTGGCGTGACGAGACCCAGTACTTC.

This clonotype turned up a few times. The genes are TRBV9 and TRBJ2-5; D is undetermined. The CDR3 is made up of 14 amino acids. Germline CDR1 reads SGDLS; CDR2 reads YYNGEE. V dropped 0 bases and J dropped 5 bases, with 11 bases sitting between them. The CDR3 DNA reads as TGTGCCAGCAGCGTAGACCCCTTAGGGGAGACCCAGTACTTC. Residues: CASSVDPLGETQYF.

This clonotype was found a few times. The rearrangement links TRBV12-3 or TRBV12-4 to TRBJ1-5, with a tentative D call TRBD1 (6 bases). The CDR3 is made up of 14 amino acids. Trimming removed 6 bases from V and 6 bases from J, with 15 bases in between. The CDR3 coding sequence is TGTGCCAGCAGCCCCACAGGGTCGTTTCAGCCCCAGCATTTT. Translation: CASSPTGSFQPQHF.

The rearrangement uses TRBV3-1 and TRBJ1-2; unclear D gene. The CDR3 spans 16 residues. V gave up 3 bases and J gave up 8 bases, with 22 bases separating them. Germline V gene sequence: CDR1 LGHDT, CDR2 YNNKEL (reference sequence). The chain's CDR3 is CASSQLMPVPSGGYTF. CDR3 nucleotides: TGTGCCAGCAGCCAGCTAATGCCGGTCCCCTCGGGGGGCTACACCTTC.

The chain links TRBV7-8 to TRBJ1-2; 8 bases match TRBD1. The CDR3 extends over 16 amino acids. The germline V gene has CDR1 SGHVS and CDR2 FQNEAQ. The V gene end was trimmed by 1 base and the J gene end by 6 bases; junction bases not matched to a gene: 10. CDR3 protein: CASSLDTLQGADGYTF. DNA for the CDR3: TGTGCCAGCAGCTTAGATACCCTCCAGGGGGCAGATGGCTACACCTTC.

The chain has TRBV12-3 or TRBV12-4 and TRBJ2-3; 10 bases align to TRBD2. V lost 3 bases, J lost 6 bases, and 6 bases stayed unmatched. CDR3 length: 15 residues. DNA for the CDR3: TGTGCCAGCAGTTTCAGGCTAGCGGGGGCGGATACGCAGTATTTT. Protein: CASSFRLAGADTQYF.

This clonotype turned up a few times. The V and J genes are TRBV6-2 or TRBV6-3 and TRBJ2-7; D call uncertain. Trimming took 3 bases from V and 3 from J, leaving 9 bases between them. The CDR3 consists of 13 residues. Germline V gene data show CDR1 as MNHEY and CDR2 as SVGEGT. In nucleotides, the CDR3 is TGTGCCAGCAGTTATATCGTAGGCTACGAGCAGTACTTC. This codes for CASSYIVGYEQYF.

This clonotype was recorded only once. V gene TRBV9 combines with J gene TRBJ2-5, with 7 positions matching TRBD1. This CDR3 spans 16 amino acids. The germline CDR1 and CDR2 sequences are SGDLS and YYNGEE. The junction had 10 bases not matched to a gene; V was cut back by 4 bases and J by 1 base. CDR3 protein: CASSRRSGQIQETQYF. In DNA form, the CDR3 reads TGTGCCAGCAGCCGTAGGTCGGGACAGATCCAAGAGACCCAGTACTTC.